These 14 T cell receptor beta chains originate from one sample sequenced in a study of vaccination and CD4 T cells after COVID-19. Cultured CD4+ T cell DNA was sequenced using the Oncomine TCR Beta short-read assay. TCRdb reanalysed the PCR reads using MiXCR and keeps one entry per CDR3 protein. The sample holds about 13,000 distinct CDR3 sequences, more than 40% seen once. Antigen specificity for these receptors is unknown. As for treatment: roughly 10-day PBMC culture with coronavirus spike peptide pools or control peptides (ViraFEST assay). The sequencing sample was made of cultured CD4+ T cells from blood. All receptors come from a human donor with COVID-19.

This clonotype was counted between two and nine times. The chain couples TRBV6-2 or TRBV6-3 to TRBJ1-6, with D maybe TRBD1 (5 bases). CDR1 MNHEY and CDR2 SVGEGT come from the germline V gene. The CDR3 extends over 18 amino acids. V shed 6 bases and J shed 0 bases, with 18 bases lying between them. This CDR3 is CASRSVRDSSSYNSPLHF. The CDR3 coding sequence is TGTGCCAGCAGGTCAGTCCGGGACTCTAGCTCCTATAATTCACCCCTCCACTTT.

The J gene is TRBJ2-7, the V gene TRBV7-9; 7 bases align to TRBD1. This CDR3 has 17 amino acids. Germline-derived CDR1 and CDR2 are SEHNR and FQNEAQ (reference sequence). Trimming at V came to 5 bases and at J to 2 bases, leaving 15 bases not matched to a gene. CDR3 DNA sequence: TGTGCCAGCAGCCCCCACCCGTGGGACAGAGGAGCCTACGAGCAGTACTTC. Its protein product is CASSPHPWDRGAYEQYF.

The CDR3 region is CASSSNPGRGAREQYF. The CDR3 DNA reads as TGTGCCAGCAGCTCAAATCCGGGACGGGGGGCGCGCGAGCAGTACTTC. The chain uses TRBV7-6 and TRBJ2-7, with D possibly being TRBD2 (7 bases). The CDR3 spans 16 residues. V lost 4 bases and J lost 6, with 22 bases in between. CDR1 is SGHVS and CDR2 is FNYEAQ in the germline V gene.

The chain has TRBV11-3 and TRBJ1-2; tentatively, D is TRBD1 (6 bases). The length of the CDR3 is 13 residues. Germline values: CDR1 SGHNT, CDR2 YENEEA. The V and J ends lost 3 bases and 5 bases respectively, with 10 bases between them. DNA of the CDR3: TGTGCCAGCAGCTTCAGGACAGAATATGGCTACACCTTC. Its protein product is CASSFRTEYGYTF. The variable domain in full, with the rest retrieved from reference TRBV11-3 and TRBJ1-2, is EAGVVQSPRYKIIEKKQPVAFWCNPISGHNTLYWYLQNLGQGPELLIRYENEEAVDDSQLPKDRFSAERLKGVDSTLKIQPAELGDSAVYLCASSFRTEYGYTFGSGTRLTVV.

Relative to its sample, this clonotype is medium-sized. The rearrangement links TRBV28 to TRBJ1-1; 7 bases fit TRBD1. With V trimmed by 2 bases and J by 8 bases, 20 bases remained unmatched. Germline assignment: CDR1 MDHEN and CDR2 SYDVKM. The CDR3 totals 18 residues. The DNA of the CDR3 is TGTGCCAGCAGTTTAATGGCCACCTCGACAGGGTACTCCCCCGAAGCTTTCTTT. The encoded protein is CASSLMATSTGYSPEAFF.

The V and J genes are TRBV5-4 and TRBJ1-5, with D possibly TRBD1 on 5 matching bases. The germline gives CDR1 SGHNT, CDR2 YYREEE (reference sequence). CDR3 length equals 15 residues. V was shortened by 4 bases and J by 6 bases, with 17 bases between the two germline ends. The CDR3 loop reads CASSPGPGGGQPQHF. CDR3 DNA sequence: TGTGCCAGCAGCCCGGGACCGGGGGGGGGTCAGCCCCAGCATTTT.

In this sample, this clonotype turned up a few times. The CDR3 region has the DNA TGTGCCAGCAGTGAAGCGGACAGGGAAAGCACAGATACGCAGTATTTT. Its protein product is CASSEADRESTDTQYF. The chain uses TRBV6-1 and TRBJ2-3; 8 positions match TRBD1. Germline CDR1 reads MNHNS; CDR2 reads SASEGT. The CDR3 spans 16 residues. Trimming removed 0 bases from V and 0 bases from J; junction bases left unmatched: 2.

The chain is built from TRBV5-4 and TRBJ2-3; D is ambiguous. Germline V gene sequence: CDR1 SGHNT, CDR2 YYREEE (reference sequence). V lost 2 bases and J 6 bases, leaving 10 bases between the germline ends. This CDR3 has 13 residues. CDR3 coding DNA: TGTGCCAGCAGCTTAGCCGGGTCGGATACGCAGTATTTT. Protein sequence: CASSLAGSDTQYF. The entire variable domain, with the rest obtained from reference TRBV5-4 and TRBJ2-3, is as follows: ETGVTQSPTHLIKTRGQQVTLRCSSQSGHNTVSWYQQALGQGPQFIFQYYREEENGRGNFPPRFSGLQFPNYSSELNVNALELDDSALYLCASSLAGSDTQYFGPGTRLTVL.

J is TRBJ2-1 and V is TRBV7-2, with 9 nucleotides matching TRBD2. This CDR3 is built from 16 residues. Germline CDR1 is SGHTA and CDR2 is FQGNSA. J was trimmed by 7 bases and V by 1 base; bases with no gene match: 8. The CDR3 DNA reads TGTGCCAGCAGCTTAGGCGGGGGGGCCGTTGAAAATGAGCAGTTCTTC. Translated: CASSLGGGAVENEQFF. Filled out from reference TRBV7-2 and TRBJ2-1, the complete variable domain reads GAGVSQSPSNKVTEKGKDVELRCDPISGHTALYWYRQSLGQGLEFLIYFQGNSAPDKSGLPSDRFSAERTGGSVSTLTIQRTQQEDSAVYLCASSLGGGAVENEQFFGPGTRLTVL.

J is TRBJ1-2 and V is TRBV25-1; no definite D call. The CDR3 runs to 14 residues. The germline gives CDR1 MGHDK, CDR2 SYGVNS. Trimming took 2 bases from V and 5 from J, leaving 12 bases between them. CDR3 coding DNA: TGTGCCAGCAGTGAAAGCTGGGTTAGGTATGGCTACACCTTC. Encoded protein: CASSESWVRYGYTF.

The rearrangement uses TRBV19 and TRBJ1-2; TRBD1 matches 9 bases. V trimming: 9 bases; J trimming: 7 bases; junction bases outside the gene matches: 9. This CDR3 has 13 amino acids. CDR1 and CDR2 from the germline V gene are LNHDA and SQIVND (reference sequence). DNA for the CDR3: TGTGCCAGCACCTTTGACAGGGGGAGTGGCTACACCTTC. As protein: CASTFDRGSGYTF.

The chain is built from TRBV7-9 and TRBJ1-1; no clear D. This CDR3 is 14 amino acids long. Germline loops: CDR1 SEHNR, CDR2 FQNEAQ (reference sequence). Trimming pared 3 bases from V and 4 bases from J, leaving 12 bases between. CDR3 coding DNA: TGTGCCAGCAGCTTCATGCACCTCGGCACTGAAGCTTTCTTT. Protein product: CASSFMHLGTEAFF.

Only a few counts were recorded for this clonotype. This chain's CDR3 is CATSRDWGQGAVQPQHF. CDR3 DNA: TGTGCCACCAGCAGAGATTGGGGACAGGGGGCGGTTCAGCCCCAGCATTTT. V usage is TRBV15 and J usage is TRBJ1-5; 12 nucleotides align to TRBD1. This CDR3 is built from 17 residues. V lost 0 bases and J lost 6; bases outside the gene matches: 6. Germline V gene data show CDR1 as LNHNV and CDR2 as YYDKDF (reference sequence).

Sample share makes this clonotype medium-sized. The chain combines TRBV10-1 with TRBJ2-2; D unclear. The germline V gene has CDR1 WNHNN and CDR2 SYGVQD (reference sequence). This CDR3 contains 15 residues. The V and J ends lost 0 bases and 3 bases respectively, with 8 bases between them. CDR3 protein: CASSESEGYTGELFF. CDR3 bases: TGCGCCAGCAGTGAGTCCGAAGGCTACACCGGGGAGCTGTTTTTT.